The 26 T cell receptor beta chains below come from one sample, sequenced in a study of radiation and T cells in renal cell carcinoma. Stated time point: baseline pretreatment blood. The treatment was: 15 Gy SBRT to primary tumor, nephrectomy 4 weeks later. Sequenced by immunoSEQ multiplex PCR; TCRdb stores in-frame clones only, minus some. The sample lists 140,000 or so clones, over 75% occurring once. The sequencing here drew on blood, taken from a patient whose treatment included radiotherapy and nephrectomy. The receptors derive from a woman aged 45-59 years with renal cell carcinoma.

CDR3 in DNA: TGTGCCAGCAGCATAAGACAGGGCACAGATACGCAGTATTTT. Its translation is CASSIRQGTDTQYF. V usage is TRBV7-9 and J usage is TRBJ2-3; D is possibly TRBD1 (6 bases). The CDR3 is 14 amino acids. CDR1 is SEHNR, CDR2 FQNEAQ, per germline (reference sequence). Trimming cost V 5 bases and J 1 base, with 10 bases left between them. Full variable domain (missing parts from reference TRBV7-9 and TRBJ2-3): DTGVSQNPRHKITKRGQNVTFRCDPISEHNRLYWYRQTLGQGPEFLTYFQNEAQLEKSRLLSDRFSAERPKGSFSTLEIQRTEQGDSAMYLCASSIRQGTDTQYFGPGTRLTVL.

The J gene is TRBJ1-1, the V gene TRBV13, with D perhaps TRBD1 (6 bases). With 5 bases removed from V and 2 bases from J, the gap between germline ends came to 9 bases. The CDR3 totals 13 residues. The germline CDR1 and CDR2 sequences are PRHDT and FYEKMQ (reference sequence). DNA of the CDR3: TGTGCCAGCAGCCGGACAGTCAACACTGAAGCTTTCTTT. Translating it yields CASSRTVNTEAFF.

The chain recombines TRBV5-1 with TRBJ2-5, with no clear D. This CDR3 is 13 amino acids long. Germline V lookup: CDR1 SGHRS, CDR2 YFSETQ. Trimming left V 7 bases short and J 1 base short, with 11 bases between. CDR3 in DNA: TGCGCCAGCTCCCCCGGCAGCCAAGAGACCCAGTACTTC. This encodes CASSPGSQETQYF.

This clone was seen only once. J is TRBJ1-2 and V is TRBV9; D call uncertain. V was shortened by 6 bases and J by 8 bases, with 14 bases between the two germline ends. The CDR3 length is 12 residues. Germline values: CDR1 SGDLS, CDR2 YYNGEE. The CDR3 is CASTPGGFGYTF. In nucleotides, the CDR3 is TGTGCCAGCACCCCCGGCGGGTTCGGCTACACCTTC. Complete variable domain (other parts from reference TRBV9 and TRBJ1-2): DSGVTQTPKHLITATGQRVTLRCSPRSGDLSVYWYQQSLDQGLQFLIQYYNGEERAKGNILERFSAQQFPDLHSELNLSSLELGDSALYFCASTPGGFGYTFGSGTRLTVV.

The chain links TRBV6-5 to TRBJ2-2; D might be TRBD1 or TRBD2, each matching 6 bases. V dropped 2 bases and J dropped 4 bases, with 11 bases sitting between them. The CDR3 has 15 residues. Germline CDR1 reads MNHEY; CDR2 reads SVGAGI. The CDR3: CASSYVKGGTGELFF. The CDR3 DNA follows: TGTGCCAGCAGTTACGTGAAGGGGGGCACCGGGGAGCTGTTTTTT.

This chain links TRBV7-3 with TRBJ1-1; D not resolved. This CDR3 region has 13 residues. Germline CDR1 is SGHTA and CDR2 is FQGTGA. The germline V and J ends were trimmed by 1 base and 1 base, with 4 bases remaining between them. CDR3 nucleotides: TGTGCCAGCAGCTTAATGGGGAACACTGAAGCTTTCTTT. It yields the protein CASSLMGNTEAFF. Drawing the rest from reference TRBV7-3 and TRBJ1-1, the complete variable domain is GAGVSQTPSNKVTEKGKYVELRCDPISGHTALYWYRQSLGQGPEFLIYFQGTGAADDSGLPNDRFFAVRPEGSVSTLKIQRTERGDSAVYLCASSLMGNTEAFFGQGTRLTVV.

The rearrangement uses TRBV10-3 and TRBJ2-2; D might be TRBD2 (7 bases). Germline V gene data show CDR1 as ENHRY and CDR2 as SYGVKD. V was clipped by 4 bases and J by 4 bases, with 16 bases between them. There are 16 residues in the CDR3. CDR3 coding DNA: TGTGCCATCAGTGTGAGGGGGGGCCCCGGCACCGGGGAGCTGTTTTTT. Protein product: CAISVRGGPGTGELFF.

A few counts support this clone. V and J are TRBV25-1 and TRBJ2-3; no clear D. Between the trimmed V and J ends, which lost 3 bases and 0 bases, there was a span of 7 bases. CDR1 and CDR2 from the germline V gene are MGHDK and SYGVNS. The CDR3 has 14 residues. The CDR3: CASSDFSSTDTQYF. The CDR3 nucleotides are TGTGCCAGCAGTGATTTCTCTAGCACAGATACGCAGTATTTT.

This clone was detected once. The chain employs TRBV10-3 and TRBJ2-3; D remains unclear. V lost 3 bases to trimming and J lost 2 bases, with 9 bases between them. This CDR3 is built from 14 residues. Germline loops: CDR1 ENHRY, CDR2 SYGVKD. Here the CDR3 reads CAISDGVLTDTQYF. The CDR3 DNA follows: TGTGCCATCAGTGATGGTGTACTCACAGATACGCAGTATTTT.

J is TRBJ2-2 and V is TRBV5-1; D is uncertain. Germline V gene lookup returns CDR1 SGHRS and CDR2 YFSETQ. V was cut by 4 bases and J by 4 bases, with 11 bases left in between. This CDR3 is 14 amino acids long. Here the CDR3 reads CASSRRVRTGELFF. For the CDR3, the DNA is TGCGCCAGCAGCCGTCGGGTTCGCACCGGGGAGCTGTTTTTT. The full variable domain, in which reference TRBV5-1 and TRBJ2-2 provide the parts outside the CDR3, is KAGVTQTPRYLIKTRGQQVTLSCSPISGHRSVSWYQQTPGQGLQFLFEYFSETQRNKGNFPGRFSGRQFSNSRSEMNVSTLELGDSALYLCASSRRVRTGELFFGEGSRLTVL.

CDR3 region: CASSLRDVSPYEQYF. The CDR3, as DNA: TGTGCCAGCAGCTTACGGGACGTGAGTCCCTACGAGCAGTACTTC. The chain recombines TRBV5-5 with TRBJ2-7, with D perhaps given as TRBD1 or TRBD2 (5 bases each). Germline V gene sequence: CDR1 SGHKS, CDR2 YYEKEE (reference sequence). V was clipped by 2 bases and J by 2 bases, with 14 bases between them. This CDR3 has 15 amino acids.

The chain combines TRBV5-1 with TRBJ2-5, with a possible D match to TRBD1 (7 bases). Trimming took 3 bases from V and 3 from J, leaving 15 bases between them. Germline CDR1 reads SGHRS; CDR2 reads YFSETQ. This CDR3 spans 15 amino acids. In DNA, the CDR3 is TGCGCCAGCAGCTCTCAGGGGGGAGAAGAAGAGACCCAGTACTTC. It translates to CASSSQGGEEETQYF.

V usage is TRBV28 and J usage is TRBJ2-2, with D perhaps matching TRBD1 (6 bases). The germline V and J ends were trimmed by 4 bases and 0 bases, with 9 bases remaining between them. Germline values: CDR1 MDHEN, CDR2 SYDVKM. The CDR3 spans 15 residues. The CDR3 DNA reads as TGTGCCAGCAGTTGGGCAGGGGCGAACACCGGGGAGCTGTTTTTT. It translates to CASSWAGANTGELFF.

The chain links TRBV11-1 to TRBJ2-1, with 11 bases aligning to TRBD1. J lost 8 bases, V lost 4 bases, and 1 base had no gene match. This CDR3 comprises 13 residues. CDR1 SGHAT and CDR2 FQDESV come from the germline V gene (reference sequence). CDR3 protein: CASSSDRGHEQFF. The CDR3 nucleotides read TGTGCCAGCAGCTCGGACAGGGGGCATGAGCAGTTCTTC.

CDR3 sequence (DNA): TGTGCCAGCACCCTGTGGGAGGGATTGAGCACCATATATTTT. Translation gives CASTLWEGLSTIYF. The gene calls are TRBV2 and TRBJ1-3; D not resolved. The CDR3 runs 14 residues. Germline assignment: CDR1 SNHLY and CDR2 FYNNEI. V lost 7 bases, J lost 9 bases, and 19 bases lay in between.

V gene TRBV12-5 combines with J gene TRBJ2-3; no clear D gene. The V end lost 3 bases, the J end lost 7 bases, and 2 bases lay between the germline ends. The CDR3 runs to 10 residues. Germline CDR1 is LGHNT and CDR2 is FRNRAP. The CDR3, as DNA: TGTGCTAGTGGTTTAAATACGCAGTATTTT. It yields the protein CASGLNTQYF.

J is TRBJ1-2 and V is TRBV2; 7 nucleotides line up with TRBD1. Germline CDR1 and CDR2: SNHLY and FYNNEI. The CDR3 contains 13 residues. Trimming at V came to 6 bases and at J to 8 bases, leaving 9 bases not matched to a gene. This CDR3 is CASSVPGQLGYTF. Written as DNA, the CDR3 is TGTGCCAGCAGCGTCCCGGGACAGCTGGGCTACACCTTC.

To note about this clone: One end of the junction does not line up with germline, which may come from a read error. The chain carries TRBV7-7 and TRBJ2-5; a possible D gene is TRBD1 (5 bases). Looked up from germline, CDR1 is SSHAT and CDR2 is FNYEAQ (reference sequence). The length of the CDR3 is 15 residues. The DNA of the CDR3 is TGTGCTAGCAGCTTAGGGGCAGGACCCCAAGAGACCCAGTACTTC. This codes for CASSLGAGPQETQYF.

The chain carries TRBV7-9 and TRBJ1-4; no clear D gene. Trimming pared 7 bases from V and 4 bases from J, leaving 16 bases between. CDR3 length: 15 amino acids. CDR1 is SEHNR and CDR2 is FQNEAQ in the germline V gene (reference sequence). CDR3 in amino acids: CASTPYSGSNEKLFF. The CDR3 nucleotides are TGTGCCAGCACCCCTTACTCCGGGAGTAATGAAAAACTGTTTTTT.

The chain uses TRBV4-1 and TRBJ1-6; maybe TRBD1 (6 bases). The ends were cut back, 6 bases at V and 11 bases at J, with 20 bases in the middle. Germline assignment: CDR1 MGHRA and CDR2 YSYEKL. The CDR3 runs to 15 residues. CDR3 sequence (DNA): TGCGCCAGCAGTCCAAATCTTCAGGGGATGACACCCCTCCACTTT. Its protein product is CASSPNLQGMTPLHF.

In its sample, this clone was seen a few times. V usage is TRBV19 and J usage is TRBJ1-6; D ambiguous. Germline V gene lookup returns CDR1 LNHDA and CDR2 SQIVND (reference sequence). The V end lost 4 bases, the J end lost 9 bases, and 13 bases lay between the germline ends. The CDR3 has 14 residues. This CDR3 is CASSKTPEASPLHF. CDR3 sequence (DNA): TGTGCCAGTAGTAAGACCCCCGAGGCTTCACCCCTCCACTTT.

The chain joins TRBV7-8 to TRBJ1-5, with D unresolved. Germline V gene data show CDR1 as SGHVS and CDR2 as FQNEAQ. The CDR3 consists of 16 residues. The V end lost 1 base, the J end lost 0 bases, and 10 bases lay between the germline ends. The CDR3 sequence is CASSLGGGSSNQPQHF. The CDR3 DNA sequence: TGTGCCAGCAGCTTAGGGGGAGGGAGTAGCAATCAGCCCCAGCATTTT.

This clone was detected only once. This chain links TRBV4-1 with TRBJ1-1, with 10 positions matching TRBD1. Germline values: CDR1 MGHRA, CDR2 YSYEKL. The V segment lost 2 bases and the J segment 4 bases; nucleotides outside the gene matches: 4. CDR3 length equals 15 residues. The CDR3 DNA reads TGCGCCAGCAGCCAACCAGGACAGGGGGGCACTGAAGCTTTCTTT. Its protein product is CASSQPGQGGTEAFF.

The chain combines TRBV4-2 with TRBJ2-2; weak D call: TRBD1 (5 bases). The V gene lost 2 bases and the J gene lost 1 base, with 5 bases spanning the gap. CDR1 and CDR2 (germline): LGHNA, YNFKEQ. CDR3 length: 14 amino acids. CDR3 nucleotides: TGTGCCAGCAGCCAACAGGGGAACACCGGGGAGCTGTTTTTT. It specifies CASSQQGNTGELFF.

This clone was picked up one time. The chain carries TRBV10-1 and TRBJ2-5, with TRBD2 matching over 10 bases. The germline V gene has CDR1 WNHNN and CDR2 SYGVQD (reference sequence). The CDR3 contains 17 residues. Germline trimming cut 6 bases from V and 0 bases from J; bases unmatched to any gene: 10. In nucleotides, the CDR3 is TGCGCCAGCAGCCCCGGGACTAGCGAGGGATACCAAGAGACCCAGTACTTC. Translated: CASSPGTSEGYQETQYF.

The chain couples TRBV7-2 to TRBJ1-6, with no clear D. Per the germline V gene, CDR1 is SGHTA and CDR2 is FQGNSA. Trimming took 2 bases from V and 7 from J, leaving 9 bases between them. CDR3 length: 14 residues. CDR3 DNA sequence: TGTGCCAGCAGCTTATGGTTTCGGAATTCACCCCTCCACTTT. This gives the protein CASSLWFRNSPLHF.